This TCR beta chain was captured in a study of T cells in localized non-small cell lung cancer. Produced via immunoSEQ multiplex PCR; TCRdb's table is partial and in-frame only. The table shows 1,500 or so clones, with 22% occurring only once. Notes on this clone: Its antigen remains unidentified.

Regarding the study as a whole: Median around 60 top-100 tumor clones were shared with paired adjacent lung. Peak T cell clonality was found in uninvolved adjacent lung, exceeding tumor. Greater T cell density in blood accompanied longer overall survival.

The germline V gene has CDR1 KGHSH and CDR2 LQKENI. CDR3 length equals 16 residues. Between the trimmed V and J ends, which lost 2 bases and 3 bases, there was a span of 14 bases. This TCR came from an older male donor with stage III squamous cell lung carcinoma. Here the sequenced sample was lung tumor tissue, taken before any cancer treatment. This sequence joins TRBV18 and TRBJ1-3; D is unclear. The CDR3 is CASSPESDGLGNTIYF. CDR3 in DNA: TGTGCCAGCTCACCAGAGTCCGATGGCCTTGGAAACACCATATATTTT.